This T cell receptor beta chain was recorded in a study of OX40 agonist ivuxolimab in advanced cancers. Overall study context: Ivuxolimab was administered intravenously to patients at 0.01 to 10 mg/kg every 2 weeks.

Method: immunoSEQ multiplex PCR; TCRdb's copy keeps in-frame clones and lacks some. The sample carries approximately 50,000 clones, 88% recorded once. The CDR3 runs to 15 residues. Germline CDR1 and CDR2: MDHEN and SYDVKM. J was trimmed by 5 bases and V by 5 bases; bases with no gene match: 5. This clone was detected only once. V is TRBV28 and J is TRBJ2-2, with 10 bases fitting TRBD2. The clonotype was recovered from an adult with an advanced solid tumor such as melanoma, head and neck, liver or kidney cancer. This sample comprised CD4+ or CD8+ T cells sorted from blood, obtained in a trial of the OX40 agonist ivuxolimab. Here the CDR3 DNA reads TGTGCCAGCAGTCCAGCGGGAGGGTATACCGGGGAGCTGTTTTTT. Its protein is CASSPAGGYTGELFF. Full variable domain (rest looked up from reference TRBV28 and TRBJ2-2): DVKVTQSSRYLVKRTGEKVFLECVQDMDHENMFWYRQDPGLGLRLIYFSYDVKMKEKGDIPEGYSVSREKKERFSLILESASTNQTSMYLCASSPAGGYTGELFFGEGSRLTVL.